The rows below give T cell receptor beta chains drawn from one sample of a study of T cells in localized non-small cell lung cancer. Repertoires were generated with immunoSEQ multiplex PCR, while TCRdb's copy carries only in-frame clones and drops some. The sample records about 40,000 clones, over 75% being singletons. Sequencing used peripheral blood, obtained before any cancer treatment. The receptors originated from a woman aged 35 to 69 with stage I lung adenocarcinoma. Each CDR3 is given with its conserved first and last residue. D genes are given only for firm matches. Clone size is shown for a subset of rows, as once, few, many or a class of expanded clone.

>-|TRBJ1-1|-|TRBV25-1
TGTGCCAGCAGGAAAGGGGGGGGAACTGAAGCTTTCTTT
CASRKGGGTEAFF
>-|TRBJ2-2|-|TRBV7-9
TGTGCCAGCAGCGGGAGGGACAGACTCTACACCGGGGAGCTGTTTTTT
CASSGRDRLYTGELFF
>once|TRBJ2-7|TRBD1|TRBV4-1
TGCGCCAGCAGCCAAGATGGGACAGGGGGCCTCTACGAGCAGTACTTC
CASSQDGTGGLYEQYF
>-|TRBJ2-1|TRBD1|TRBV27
TGTGCCAGCAGTTCCGGGACAGTCTACAATGAGCAGTTCTTC
CASSSGTVYNEQFF
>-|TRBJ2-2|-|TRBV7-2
TGTGCCAGCAGGCCTTACCGTACGAACACCGGGGAGCTGTTTTTT
CASRPYRTNTGELFF
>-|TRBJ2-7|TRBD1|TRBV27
TGTGCCAGCAGTCTAAGCCGACAGGGCCCCAGTTACGAGCAGTACTTC
CASSLSRQGPSYEQYF
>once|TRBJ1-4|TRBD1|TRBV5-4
TGTGCCAGCAGCACCCCCGGGACAGGGGGGGAAAAACTGTTTTTT
CASSTPGTGGEKLFF
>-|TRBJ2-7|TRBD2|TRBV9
TGTGCCAGCAGCGTAGGACTAGCGGGGGTCTACGAGCAGTACTTC
CASSVGLAGVYEQYF
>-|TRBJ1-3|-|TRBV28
TGTGCCAGCAAGGCGGAGACCCTCTCTGGAAACACCATATATTTT
CASKAETLSGNTIYF
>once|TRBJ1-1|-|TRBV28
TGTGCCAGCAGTGAAATCCAGGGACCTGAAGCTTTCTTT
CASSEIQGPEAFF
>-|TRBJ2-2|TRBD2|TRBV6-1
TGTGCCAGCAGCCGGACTAGCGTTAACACCGGGGAGCTGTTTTTT
CASSRTSVNTGELFF
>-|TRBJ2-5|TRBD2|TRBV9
TGTGCCAGCAGCGCTAGCGGTTACTACGAGACCCAGTACTTC
CASSASGYYETQYF
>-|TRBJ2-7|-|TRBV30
TGTGCCTGGAGTAGGGGTGTCCCCTACGAGCAGTACTTC
CAWSRGVPYEQYF
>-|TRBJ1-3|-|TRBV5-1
TGCGCCAGCAGCCAGACTGAGCCCCCTGGAAACACCATATATTTT
CASSQTEPPGNTIYF
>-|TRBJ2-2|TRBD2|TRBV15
TGTGCCTCCGGCGGGAGGGCGTCCGGGGAGCTGTTTTTT
CASGGRASGELFF
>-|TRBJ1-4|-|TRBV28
TGTGCCAGCAGTCCACTCGGAATGGGAGAAAAACTGTTTTTT
CASSPLGMGEKLFF
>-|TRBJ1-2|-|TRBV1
TGCACCAGCAGCCAAGAGCAAAATACAGGGGGCCGAGGCTACACCTTC
CTSSQEQNTGGRGYTF
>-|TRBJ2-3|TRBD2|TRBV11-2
TGTGCCAGCAGCAGGCCAAGGACTAGCGGGAGGGCCGCGCAGTATTTT
CASSRPRTSGRAAQYF
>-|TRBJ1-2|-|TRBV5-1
TGCGCCAGCAGCCCATCGGGGGACGGCTACACCTTC
CASSPSGDGYTF
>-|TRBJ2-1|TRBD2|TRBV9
TGTGCCAGCAGTGCCTTAGCGGGAGAGACTAATGAGCAGTTCTTC
CASSALAGETNEQFF
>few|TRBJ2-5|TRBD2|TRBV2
TGTGCCAGCAGACTAGCGGGAGACCGAGAGACCCAGTACTTC
CASRLAGDRETQYF
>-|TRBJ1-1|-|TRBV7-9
TGTGCCAGCAGCTTAGCAGAGGCGGGGCCTGAAGCTTTCTTT
CASSLAEAGPEAFF
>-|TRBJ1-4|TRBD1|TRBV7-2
TGTGCCAGCAGCCGTCTGGGACAGGGGGAAAAACTGTTTTTT
CASSRLGQGEKLFF
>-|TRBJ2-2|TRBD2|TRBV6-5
TGTGCCAGCAGTCGGGGAGGGTTTTCCGGGGAGCTGTTTTTT
CASSRGGFSGELFF
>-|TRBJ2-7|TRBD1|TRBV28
TGTGCCAGCATGACAGGGTACTACGAGCAGTACTTC
CASMTGYYEQYF
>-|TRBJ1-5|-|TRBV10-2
TGCGCCAGCCTCAGCGGACGGCCGTCTAGCAATCAGCCCCAGCATTTT
CASLSGRPSSNQPQHF
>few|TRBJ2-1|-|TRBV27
TGTGCCAGCAGTAGTAACCGGGACTCCCCTATTGATGAGCAGTTCTTC
CASSSNRDSPIDEQFF
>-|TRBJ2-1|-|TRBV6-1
TGTGCCAGCAGTGAATACGGAGCTGGGTACAATGAGCAGTTCTTC
CASSEYGAGYNEQFF
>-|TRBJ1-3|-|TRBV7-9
TGTGCCAGCAGCTTAGAGGGACACACCATATATTTT
CASSLEGHTIYF
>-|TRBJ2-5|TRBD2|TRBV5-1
TGCGCCAGCAGAGGAGTAGCGGGACCTATCCAAGAGACCCAGTACTTC
CASRGVAGPIQETQYF
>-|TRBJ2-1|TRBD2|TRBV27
TGTGCCAGCAGTTTATTTCGAGCGGGAGGGAATGAGCAGTTCTTC
CASSLFRAGGNEQFF
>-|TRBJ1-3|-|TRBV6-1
TGTGCCAGCAGTGAAGACTGGGGGAAAGGAAACACCATATATTTT
CASSEDWGKGNTIYF
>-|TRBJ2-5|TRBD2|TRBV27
TGTGCCAGCTGGAAAGCGGGAGGGCCAGAGACCCAGTACTTC
CASWKAGGPETQYF
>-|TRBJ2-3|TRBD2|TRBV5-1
TGCGCCAGCAGCCGAGAAGGCGCTAGCGGGGTCGCAGATACGCAGTATTTT
CASSREGASGVADTQYF
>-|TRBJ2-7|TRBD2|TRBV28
TGTGCCAGTTGGGGGGGAAGTCGGTCCTACGAGCAGTACTTC
CASWGGSRSYEQYF
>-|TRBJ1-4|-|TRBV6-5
TGTGCCAGGTGGGGCTCCCCAACTAATGAAAAACTGTTTTTT
CARWGSPTNEKLFF
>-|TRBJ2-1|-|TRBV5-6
TGTGCCAGCAGCCCGTTAAGGTCCTACAATGAGCAGTTCTTC
CASSPLRSYNEQFF
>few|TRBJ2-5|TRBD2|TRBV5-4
TGTGCCAGCAGCTCCACTCAAGCAGCGGGATGGCAAGAGACCCAGTACTTC
CASSSTQAAGWQETQYF
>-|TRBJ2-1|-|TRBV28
TGTGCCATCACACCGGGACCCAGCTCCTACAATGAGCAGTTCTTC
CAITPGPSSYNEQFF
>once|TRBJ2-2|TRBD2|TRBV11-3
TGTGCCAGCAGCACGTCTAGCGGGAGGGCGATCTCGAACACCGGGGAGCTGTTTTTT
CASSTSSGRAISNTGELFF
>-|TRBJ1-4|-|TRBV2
TGTGCCAGCAGTGAAAGGGTCCTCGAAAAACTGTTTTTT
CASSERVLEKLFF
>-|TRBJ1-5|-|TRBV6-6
TGTGCCAGCAGTTTCGAGAGCAATCAGCCCCAGCATTTT
CASSFESNQPQHF
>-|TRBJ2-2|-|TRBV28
TGTGCCAGCAGGGAAAGCACCGGGGAGCTGTTTTTT
CASRESTGELFF
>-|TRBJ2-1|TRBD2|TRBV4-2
TGTGCCAGCAGCCAAGTATCAGCCAGCGGGAGGAACAATGAGCAGTTCTTC
CASSQVSASGRNNEQFF
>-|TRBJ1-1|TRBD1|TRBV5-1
TGCGCCAGCAGCGCTAGAGGTGGAGGGGGCTTGATGAACACTGAAGCTTTCTTT
CASSARGGGGLMNTEAFF
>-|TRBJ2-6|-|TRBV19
TGTGCCAGTAGCCCCCGGGCCCAGGTCTCTGGGGCCAACGTCCTGACTTTC
CASSPRAQVSGANVLTF
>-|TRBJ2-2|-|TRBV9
TGTGCCAGCAGCCTATTCAGCCAGAACACCGGGGAGCTGTTTTTT
CASSLFSQNTGELFF
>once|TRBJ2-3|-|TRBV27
TGTGCCAGCAGGGACCGTGCTATGAGCACAGATACGCAGTATTTT
CASRDRAMSTDTQYF
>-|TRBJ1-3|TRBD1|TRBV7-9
TGTGCCAGCAGCCGTACAGGGGGCTCTGGAAACACCATATATTTT
CASSRTGGSGNTIYF
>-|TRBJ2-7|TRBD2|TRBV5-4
TGTGCCAGCAGCATCGCGGGAGGTTCCGAGCAGTACTTC
CASSIAGGSEQYF
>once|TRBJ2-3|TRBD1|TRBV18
TGTGCCAGCTCACCTGCCGGACAGGGGGCACAAACAGATACGCAGTATTTT
CASSPAGQGAQTDTQYF
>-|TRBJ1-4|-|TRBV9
TGTGCCAGCAGCGTAGGAAGTGGACAGATTAATGAAAAACTGTTTTTT
CASSVGSGQINEKLFF
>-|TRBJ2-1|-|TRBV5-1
TGCGCCAGCAGCTTCCTGGTAGGGTTCGATGAGCAGTTCTTC
CASSFLVGFDEQFF
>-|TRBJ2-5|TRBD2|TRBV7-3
TGTGCCAGCAGCTCCAGCGGGATCGGGACCCAGTACTTC
CASSSSGIGTQYF
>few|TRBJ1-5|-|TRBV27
TGTGCCAGCGCGCTCCGGGGGCCCTATAGCAATCAGCCCCAGCATTTT
CASALRGPYSNQPQHF
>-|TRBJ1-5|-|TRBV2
TGTGCCAGCTCAAATGGGGATCAGCCCCAGCATTTT
CASSNGDQPQHF
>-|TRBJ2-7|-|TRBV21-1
TGTGCCAGCAGCAAAGAGTACCGAGACAGACCCTACGAGCAGTACTTC
CASSKEYRDRPYEQYF
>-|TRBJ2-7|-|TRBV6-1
TGTGCCAGCAGTATCGGGCAGGGCATCGGCTACGAGCAGTACTTC
CASSIGQGIGYEQYF
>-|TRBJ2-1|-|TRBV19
TGTGCCAGTAGTATAGCTAACCTGATTAGCTCCTACAATGAGCAGTTCTTC
CASSIANLISSYNEQFF